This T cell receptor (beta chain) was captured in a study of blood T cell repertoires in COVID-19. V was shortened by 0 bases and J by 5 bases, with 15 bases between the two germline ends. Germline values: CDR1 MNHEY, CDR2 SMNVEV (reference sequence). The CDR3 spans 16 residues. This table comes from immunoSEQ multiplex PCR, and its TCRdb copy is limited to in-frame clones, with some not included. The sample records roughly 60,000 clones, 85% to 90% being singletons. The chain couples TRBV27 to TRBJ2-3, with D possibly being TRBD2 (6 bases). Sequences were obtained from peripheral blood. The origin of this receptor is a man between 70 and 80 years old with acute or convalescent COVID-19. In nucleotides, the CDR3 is TGTGCCAGCAGTTTATCTAGCGGAGGGCGTGGAGATACGCAGTATTTT. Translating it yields CASSLSSGGRGDTQYF.